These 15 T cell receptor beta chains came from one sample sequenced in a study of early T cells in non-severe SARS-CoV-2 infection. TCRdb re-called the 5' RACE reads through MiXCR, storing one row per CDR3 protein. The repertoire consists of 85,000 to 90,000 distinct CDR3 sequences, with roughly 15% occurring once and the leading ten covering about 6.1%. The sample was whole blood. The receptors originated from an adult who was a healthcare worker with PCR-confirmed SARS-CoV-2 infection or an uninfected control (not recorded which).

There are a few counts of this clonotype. CDR3 sequence: CASSRQGETDTQYF. CDR3 nucleotide sequence: TGTGCCAGCAGCCGACAGGGTGAGACAGATACGCAGTATTTT. The V gene is TRBV7-6, the J gene TRBJ2-3; 7 bases map to TRBD1. The CDR3 loop spans 14 amino acids. The germline V gene has CDR1 SGHVS and CDR2 FNYEAQ. V gave up 5 bases and J gave up 3 bases; unmatched junction bases: 5.

The CDR3 sequence: CSGYAGQGTEAFF. In nucleotides, the CDR3 is TGCAGCGGGTATGCCGGGCAGGGCACTGAAGCTTTCTTT. This sequence joins TRBV29-1 and TRBJ1-1, with D possibly being TRBD1 (5 bases). Trimming removed 7 bases at V and 4 bases at J, with 16 bases between. This CDR3 spans 13 amino acids. CDR1 and CDR2 (germline): SQVTM, ANQGSEA.

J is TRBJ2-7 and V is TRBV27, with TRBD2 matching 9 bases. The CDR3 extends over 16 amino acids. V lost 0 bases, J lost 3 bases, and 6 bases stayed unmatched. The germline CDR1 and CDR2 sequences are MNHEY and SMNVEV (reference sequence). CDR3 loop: CASSLSEVSGGYEQYF. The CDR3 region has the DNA TGTGCCAGCAGTTTATCTGAGGTTAGCGGGGGCTACGAGCAGTACTTC.

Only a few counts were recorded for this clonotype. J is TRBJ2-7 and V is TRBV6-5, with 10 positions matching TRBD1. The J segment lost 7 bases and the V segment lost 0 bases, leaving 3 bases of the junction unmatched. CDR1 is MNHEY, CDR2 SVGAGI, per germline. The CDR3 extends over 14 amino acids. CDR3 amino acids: CASSYSGQGGEQYF. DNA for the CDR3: TGTGCCAGCAGTTACTCCGGACAGGGGGGGGAGCAGTACTTC.

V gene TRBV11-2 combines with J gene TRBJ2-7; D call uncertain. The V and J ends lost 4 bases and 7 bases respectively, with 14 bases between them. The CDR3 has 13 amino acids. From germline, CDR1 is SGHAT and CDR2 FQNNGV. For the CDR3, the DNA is TGTGCCAGCAGCTCCGAATACAATGTAGAGCAGTACTTC. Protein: CASSSEYNVEQYF.

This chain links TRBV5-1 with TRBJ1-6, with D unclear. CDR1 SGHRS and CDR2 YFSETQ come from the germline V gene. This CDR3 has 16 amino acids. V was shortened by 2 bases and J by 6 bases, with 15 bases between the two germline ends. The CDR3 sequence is CASSFQLPGGNSPLHF. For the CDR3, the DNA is TGCGCCAGCAGCTTCCAATTGCCCGGCGGTAATTCACCCCTCCACTTT.

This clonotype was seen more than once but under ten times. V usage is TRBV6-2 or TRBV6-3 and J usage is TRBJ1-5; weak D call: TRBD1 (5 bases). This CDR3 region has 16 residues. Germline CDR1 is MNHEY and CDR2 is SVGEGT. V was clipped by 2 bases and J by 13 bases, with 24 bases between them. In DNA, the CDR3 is TGTGCCAGCAGTTACCGCCAGGGAACCCAATATAGCAGTCAGCATTTT. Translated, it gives CASSYRQGTQYSSQHF.

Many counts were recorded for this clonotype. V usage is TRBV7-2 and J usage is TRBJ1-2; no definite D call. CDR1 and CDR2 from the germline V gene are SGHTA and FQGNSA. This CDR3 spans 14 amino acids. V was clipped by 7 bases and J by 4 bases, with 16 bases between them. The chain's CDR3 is CASKGSWSVYGYTF. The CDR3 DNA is TGTGCCAGCAAGGGCAGCTGGTCGGTCTATGGCTACACCTTC.

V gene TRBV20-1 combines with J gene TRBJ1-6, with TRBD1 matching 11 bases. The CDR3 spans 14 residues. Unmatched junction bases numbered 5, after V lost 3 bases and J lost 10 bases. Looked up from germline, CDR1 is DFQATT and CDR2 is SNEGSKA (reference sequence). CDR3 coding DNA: TGCAGTGCTAGTCCGGGACAGGGGGACTCACCCCTCCACTTT. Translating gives CSASPGQGDSPLHF.

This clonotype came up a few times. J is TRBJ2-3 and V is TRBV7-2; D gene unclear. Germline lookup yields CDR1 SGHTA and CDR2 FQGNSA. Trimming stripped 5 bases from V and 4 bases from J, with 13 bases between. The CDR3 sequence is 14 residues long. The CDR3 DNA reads TGTGCCAGCAGCCGAACACATGGGGCAGATACGCAGTATTTT. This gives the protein CASSRTHGADTQYF.

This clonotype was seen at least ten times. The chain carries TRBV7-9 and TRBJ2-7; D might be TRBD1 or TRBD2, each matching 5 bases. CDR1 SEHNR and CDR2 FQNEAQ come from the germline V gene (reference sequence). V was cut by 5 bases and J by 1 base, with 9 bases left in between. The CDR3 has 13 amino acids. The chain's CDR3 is CASSRDGSYEQYF. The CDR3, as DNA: TGTGCCAGCAGCCGGGACGGGTCCTACGAGCAGTACTTC.

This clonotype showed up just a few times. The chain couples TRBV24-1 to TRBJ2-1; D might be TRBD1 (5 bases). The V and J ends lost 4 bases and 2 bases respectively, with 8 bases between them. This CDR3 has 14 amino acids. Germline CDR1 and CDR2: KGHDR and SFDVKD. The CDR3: CATSEGPAYNEQFF. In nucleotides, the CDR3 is TGTGCCACCAGTGAGGGGCCAGCCTACAATGAGCAGTTCTTC.

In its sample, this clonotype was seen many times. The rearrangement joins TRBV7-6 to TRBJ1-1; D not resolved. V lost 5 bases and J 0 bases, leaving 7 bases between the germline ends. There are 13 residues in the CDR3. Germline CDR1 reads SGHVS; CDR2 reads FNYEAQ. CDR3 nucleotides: TGTGCCAGCAGCCAAGAGATGAACACTGAAGCTTTCTTT. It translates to CASSQEMNTEAFF.

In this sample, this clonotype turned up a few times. The CDR3 nucleotides read TGCAGTGCTAGAGATCTCGAGGAGATATATGGCTACACCTTC. Its translation is CSARDLEEIYGYTF. The rearrangement links TRBV20-1 to TRBJ1-2, with D unclear. Between the trimmed V and J ends, which lost 0 bases and 5 bases, there was a span of 13 bases. Germline CDR1 is DFQATT and CDR2 is SNEGSKA (reference sequence). The CDR3 runs to 14 residues.

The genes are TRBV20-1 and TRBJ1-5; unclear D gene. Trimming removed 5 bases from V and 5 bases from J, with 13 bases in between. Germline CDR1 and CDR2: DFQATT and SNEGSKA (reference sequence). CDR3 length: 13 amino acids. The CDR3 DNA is TGCAGTGCTTCCGTCCCCGGGGATCAGCCCCAGCATTTT. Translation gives CSASVPGDQPQHF.